Shown below are 22 T cell receptor beta chains from a single sample sequenced in a study of PD-L1 blockade in urothelial cancer. Assay used: immunoSEQ multiplex PCR; TCRdb lists only in-frame clones, some missing. The sample includes around 45,000 clones, around 82% seen only once; the top ten take about 15%. Noted time point: peripheral blood 6 weeks after treatment start. The source was PBMCs, collected around atezolizumab (anti-PD-L1) treatment. These receptors were taken from a man in his sixties with urothelial cancer.

The rearrangement links TRBV30 to TRBJ2-5, with TRBD2 matching over 10 bases. The J segment lost 2 bases and the V segment lost 1 base, leaving 4 bases of the junction unmatched. Germline-derived CDR1 and CDR2 are GTSNPN and SVGIG (reference sequence). The CDR3 length is 15 residues. CDR3 loop: CAWSGSSGGQETQYF. CDR3 bases: TGTGCCTGGAGTGGGTCTAGCGGGGGACAAGAGACCCAGTACTTC.

This clone was counted a few times. The V call is TRBV11-2, the J call TRBJ1-3, with D possibly TRBD1 on 5 matching bases. Germline CDR1 is SGHAT and CDR2 is FQNNGV. The CDR3 is 17 residues long. The V gene lost 5 bases and the J gene lost 4 bases, with 21 bases spanning the gap. The CDR3 DNA reads as TGTGCCAGCAGCACCGCTGACAGTTTCGCCTCGGGAAACACCATATATTTT. This codes for CASSTADSFASGNTIYF.

This chain connects TRBV19 to TRBJ1-2, with a possible D match to TRBD1 (6 bases). V was cut by 4 bases and J by 4 bases, with 10 bases left in between. The CDR3 has 13 amino acids. CDR1 is LNHDA and CDR2 is SQIVND in the germline V gene (reference sequence). CDR3 nucleotides: TGTGCCAGTAGTACCCGACAGGCCTATGGCTACACCTTC. As protein: CASSTRQAYGYTF. Based on the CDR3 plus reference TRBV19 and TRBJ1-2, the full variable domain is DGGITQSPKYLFRKEGQNVTLSCEQNLNHDAMYWYRQDPGQGLRLIYYSQIVNDFQKGDIAEGYSVSREKKESFPLTVTSAQKNPTAFYLCASSTRQAYGYTFGSGTRLTVV.

The genes are TRBV5-1 and TRBJ1-5; TRBD1 agrees at 7 bases. The CDR3 is 15 residues long. J gave up 2 bases and V 2 bases, and 4 bases lay outside the gene matches. Germline lookup yields CDR1 SGHRS and CDR2 YFSETQ. The CDR3 loop is CASSLETGGNQPQHF. CDR3 DNA: TGCGCCAGCAGCTTAGAAACAGGGGGCAATCAGCCCCAGCATTTT.

In this sample, this clone is medium-sized. The chain recombines TRBV5-6 with TRBJ2-1; 8 bases map to TRBD2. The CDR3 spans 16 residues. Germline V lookup: CDR1 SGHDT, CDR2 YYEEEE. With V trimmed by 1 base and J by 1 base, 4 bases remained unmatched. The CDR3 here is CASSLLTGGSYNEQFF. In DNA, the CDR3 is TGTGCCAGCAGCTTGCTTACGGGAGGGTCCTACAATGAGCAGTTCTTC.

The chain couples TRBV6-1 to TRBJ1-5; 8 bases match TRBD1. The CDR3 contains 15 residues. The junction had 4 bases not matched to a gene; V was cut back by 3 bases and J by 3 bases. Germline V gene lookup returns CDR1 MNHNS and CDR2 SASEGT. The CDR3 DNA sequence: TGTGCCAGCAGTGACGCAGGGGGCCCCAATCAGCCCCAGCATTTT. It is translated as CASSDAGGPNQPQHF.

The chain couples TRBV21-1 to TRBJ2-5; TRBD2, as called in the table, went unchecked against the DNA. TRBV21-1 has pseudogene status. The CDR3 sequence is 18 residues long. Here the CDR3 DNA reads TGTGCCAGCAGCAAAGCGAGGACTAGCGGGGGGGCGGGGGAGACCCAGTACTTC. Translating it yields CASSKARTSGGAGETQYF.

The rearrangement joins TRBV7-2 to TRBJ1-2; D perhaps matches TRBD1 (5 bases). Per the germline V gene, CDR1 is SGHTA and CDR2 is FQGNSA. V was clipped by 0 bases and J by 8 bases, with 19 bases between them. CDR3 length equals 16 residues. Here the CDR3 DNA reads TGTGCCAGCAGCTTAGCCTCGGGGGGGAGTACAGGAGGCTACACCTTC. This codes for CASSLASGGSTGGYTF. The whole variable domain, filled in from reference TRBV7-2 and TRBJ1-2, reads GAGVSQSPSNKVTEKGKDVELRCDPISGHTALYWYRQSLGQGLEFLIYFQGNSAPDKSGLPSDRFSAERTGGSVSTLTIQRTQQEDSAVYLCASSLASGGSTGGYTFGSGTRLTVV.

In this sample, this clone turned up a few times. The chain recombines TRBV27 with TRBJ2-7, with 8 positions matching TRBD1. The CDR3 runs 14 residues. V lost 8 bases, J lost 5 bases, and 11 bases stayed unmatched. Germline V CDR1 and CDR2: MNHEY, SMNVEV (reference sequence). The CDR3 bases are TGTGCCAGCGGACGAGGACAGGGTAACCACGAGCAGTACTTC. This codes for CASGRGQGNHEQYF.

The chain couples TRBV5-4 to TRBJ1-5, with a possible D match to TRBD1 (5 bases). Germline V CDR1 and CDR2: SGHNT, YYREEE (reference sequence). The CDR3 sequence is 19 residues long. Trimming took off 9 bases at V and 0 bases at J, with 28 bases between the two ends. The CDR3 DNA sequence: TGTGCCACGATCGTGGGGCTCGGGTTTTCCCACTATAGCAATCAGCCCCAGCATTTT. Amino acid sequence: CATIVGLGFSHYSNQPQHF. The full variable domain, completed using reference TRBV5-4 and TRBJ1-5, is ETGVTQSPTHLIKTRGQQVTLRCSSQSGHNTVSWYQQALGQGPQFIFQYYREEENGRGNFPPRFSGLQFPNYSSELNVNALELDDSALYLCATIVGLGFSHYSNQPQHFGDGTRLSIL.

The V and J genes are TRBV19 and TRBJ2-1; 9 positions agree with TRBD1. The CDR3 covers 14 residues. Trimming cost V 2 bases and J 10 bases; bases outside gene matches: 6. Germline V gives CDR1 LNHDA, CDR2 SQIVND (reference sequence). The CDR3 sequence: CASSITQGAEEQFF. CDR3 nucleotides: TGTGCCAGTAGTATAACACAGGGGGCGGAAGAGCAGTTCTTC.

This rearrangement joins TRBV5-1 to TRBJ2-1; D possibly corresponds to TRBD2 (5 bases). Trimming took off 0 bases at V and 1 base at J, with 14 bases between the two ends. The length of the CDR3 is 17 residues. Germline V gene sequence: CDR1 SGHRS, CDR2 YFSETQ. DNA for the CDR3: TGCGCCAGCAGCTTGGTAGTTGGTCGGGGATCCTACAATGAGCAGTTCTTC. It yields the protein CASSLVVGRGSYNEQFF.

To note about this clone: The same CDR3 is also encoded by other DNA sequences in this sample. CDR3 bases: TGTGCCAGCAGTGTAGTGTTGGGGCCCGTTGAGCAGTACTTC. Translated: CASSVVLGPVEQYF. The rearrangement uses TRBV6-1 and TRBJ2-7, with a tentative D call TRBD1 (5 bases). Trimming cost V 4 bases and J 7 bases, with 17 bases left between them. This CDR3 contains 14 residues. Germline V gene data show CDR1 as MNHNS and CDR2 as SASEGT.

This rearrangement joins TRBV6-1 to TRBJ1-2; maybe TRBD1 (6 bases). Trimming stripped 1 base from V and 4 bases from J, with 13 bases between. The CDR3 length is 15 residues. Germline CDR1 is MNHNS and CDR2 is SASEGT. In nucleotides, the CDR3 is TGTGCCAGCAGTGAAGTAGGACAGTCGAGCTATGGCTACACCTTC. As protein: CASSEVGQSSYGYTF.

J is TRBJ1-5 and V is TRBV30, with a weak D call TRBD1 (5 bases). CDR1 and CDR2 from the germline V gene are GTSNPN and SVGIG (reference sequence). Deletions cut 2 bases from V and 5 bases from J, with 7 bases between. The length of the CDR3 is 12 residues. The CDR3 reads CAWSQGDQPQHF. In nucleotides, the CDR3 is TGTGCCTGGAGTCAAGGGGATCAGCCCCAGCATTTT.

This clone was detected a few times. The chain employs TRBV10-2 and TRBJ1-2; D ambiguous. V lost 4 bases, J lost 2 bases, and 5 bases lay in between. CDR3 size: 12 residues. The germline V gene has CDR1 WSHSY and CDR2 SAAADI. The CDR3 loop is CASSGGNYGYTF. The DNA for the CDR3 is TGCGCCAGCAGTGGCGGAAACTATGGCTACACCTTC.

The V and J genes are TRBV7-9 and TRBJ1-1; D is undetermined. Looked up from germline, CDR1 is SEHNR and CDR2 is FQNEAQ (reference sequence). The CDR3 extends over 16 amino acids. Between the trimmed V and J ends, which lost 5 bases and 3 bases, there was a span of 19 bases. The CDR3 is CASSLLSLSSDTEAFF. In nucleotides, the CDR3 is TGTGCCAGCAGCCTTCTTAGTTTGAGTTCGGACACTGAAGCTTTCTTT.

The rearrangement links TRBV6-6 to TRBJ1-5; 7 nucleotides line up with TRBD1. The CDR3 runs to 16 residues. Losses at the gene ends were 5 bases for V and 3 bases for J; bases not matched to a gene: 10. Per germline, CDR1 MNHNY and CDR2 SVGAGI (reference sequence). The CDR3 loop reads CASSSPGGLNNQPQHF. In DNA form, the CDR3 reads TGTGCCAGCAGTAGTCCAGGGGGTTTAAACAATCAGCCCCAGCATTTT.

The chain carries TRBV4-2 and TRBJ1-5, with a tentative D call TRBD1 (5 bases). The V end was cut by 4 bases, the J end by 6 bases, with 16 bases between. There are 15 residues in the CDR3. Germline V lookup: CDR1 LGHNA, CDR2 YNFKEQ. The CDR3 spells CASSRSRAGGQPQHF. The CDR3 region has the DNA TGTGCCAGCAGCCGCAGCCGGGCGGGGGGTCAGCCCCAGCATTTT.

This chain connects TRBV6-1 to TRBJ2-7, with D tentatively TRBD1 (5 bases). The V end lost 2 bases, the J end lost 5 bases, and 10 bases lay between the germline ends. Germline V gene sequence: CDR1 MNHNS, CDR2 SASEGT. The CDR3 contains 13 residues. In DNA, the CDR3 is TGTGCCAGCAGTGAACCGGACATCGACGAGCAGTACTTC. It is translated as CASSEPDIDEQYF.

The rearrangement uses TRBV20-1 and TRBJ2-1; D call uncertain. The V and J ends lost 5 bases and 8 bases respectively, with 7 bases between them. This CDR3 region has 10 residues. CDR1 and CDR2 from the germline V gene are DFQATT and SNEGSKA (reference sequence). CDR3 protein: CSAGLDEQFF. The CDR3 region has the DNA TGCAGTGCTGGGCTGGATGAGCAGTTCTTC.

This clone was picked up a small number of times. V and J are TRBV30 and TRBJ1-2; no definite D call. The germline V and J ends were trimmed by 3 bases and 5 bases, with 10 bases remaining between them. This CDR3 comprises 12 residues. The germline V gene encodes CDR1 GTSNPN and CDR2 SVGIG (reference sequence). The CDR3 loop reads CAWSREGYGYTF. The CDR3 DNA sequence: TGTGCCTGGAGCCGGGAGGGATATGGCTACACCTTC. Together with reference TRBV30 and TRBJ1-2, the CDR3 gives the full variable domain: SQTIHQWPATLVQPVGSPLSLECTVEGTSNPNLYWYRQAAGRGLQLLFYSVGIGQISSEVPQNLSASRPQDRQFILSSKKLLLSDSGFYLCAWSREGYGYTFGSGTRLTVV.